The 21 T cell receptor beta chains given below trace back to one sample, sequenced in a study of cytomegalovirus exposure and HLA in healthy donors. Profiled with immunoSEQ multiplex PCR; TCRdb holds only in-frame clones, not every one. The profile shows around 300,000 clones, nearly 90% of them singletons. The sample taken for sequencing was PBMCs. The source of these receptors is a young man in good health and CMV-seronegative.

This sequence joins TRBV19 and TRBJ2-1, with 9 bases that match TRBD1. J was trimmed by 8 bases and V by 6 bases; bases with no gene match: 11. Germline CDR1 and CDR2: LNHDA and SQIVND (reference sequence). The CDR3 has 15 residues. CDR3 sequence reads: CASRGWGQGNDEQFF. CDR3 DNA: TGTGCCAGTAGGGGCTGGGGACAGGGTAACGATGAGCAGTTCTTC.

The CDR3 nucleotides are TGTGCCAGCAGTTACGGGGACAGGGAAAGCAATCAGCCCCAGCATTTT. This gives the protein CASSYGDRESNQPQHF. The chain couples TRBV6-5 to TRBJ1-5, with 9 bases aligning to TRBD1. The CDR3 length is 16 residues. V lost 2 bases to trimming and J lost 1 base; unmatched junction nucleotides: 3. Germline V gene sequence: CDR1 MNHEY, CDR2 SVGAGI.

The chain is built from TRBV19 and TRBJ1-4; 7 bases map to TRBD1. The CDR3 totals 14 residues. The V and J ends lost 5 bases and 3 bases, in that order; junction bases with no gene match: 3. CDR1 and CDR2 (germline): LNHDA, SQIVND (reference sequence). The CDR3: CASSWTGSNEKLFF. CDR3 bases: TGTGCCAGTAGTTGGACAGGTTCTAATGAAAAACTGTTTTTT. Complete variable domain (other parts from reference TRBV19 and TRBJ1-4): DGGITQSPKYLFRKEGQNVTLSCEQNLNHDAMYWYRQDPGQGLRLIYYSQIVNDFQKGDIAEGYSVSREKKESFPLTVTSAQKNPTAFYLCASSWTGSNEKLFFGSGTQLSVL.

The rearrangement joins TRBV5-6 to TRBJ2-3, with 9 positions matching TRBD2. This CDR3 is built from 13 residues. The ends lost 7 bases at V and 4 bases at J; junction bases unmatched: 4. The germline gives CDR1 SGHDT, CDR2 YYEEEE. In nucleotides, the CDR3 is TGTGCCAGCCAGCGGGGGGCCCCAGATACGCAGTATTTT. Its protein is CASQRGAPDTQYF. Supplemented by reference TRBV5-6 and TRBJ2-3, the full variable domain reads DAGVTQSPTHLIKTRGQQVTLRCSPKSGHDTVSWYQQALGQGPQFIFQYYEEEERQRGNFPDRFSGHQFPNYSSELNVNALLLGDSALYLCASQRGAPDTQYFGPGTRLTVL.

This clone was seen only a few times. The J gene is TRBJ1-5, the V gene TRBV19, with TRBD1 matching 7 bases. The junction had 13 bases not matched to a gene; V was cut back by 5 bases and J by 6 bases. Germline CDR1 LNHDA, CDR2 SQIVND (reference sequence). CDR3 length: 16 amino acids. CDR3 DNA sequence: TGTGCCAGTAGTCAAAGTATTACAGGGGCTTTTCAGCCCCAGCATTTT. This translates into CASSQSITGAFQPQHF.

The genes are TRBV7-8 and TRBJ2-5; 7 nucleotides align to TRBD2. V gave up 2 bases and J gave up 9 bases; unmatched junction bases: 9. Germline assignment: CDR1 SGHVS and CDR2 FQNEAQ. CDR3 length: 14 residues. The CDR3 spells CASSLKAGGKSQYF. CDR3 sequence (DNA): TGTGCCAGCAGCTTAAAGGCCGGGGGGAAGTCCCAGTACTTC.

This clone was picked up one time. The CDR3 loop is CASRAGGNTGELFF. The CDR3 nucleotides are TGCGCCAGCAGGGCGGGGGGGAACACCGGGGAGCTGTTTTTT. The rearrangement joins TRBV10-1 to TRBJ2-2, with 8 bases that match TRBD2. The CDR3 loop spans 14 amino acids. Per germline, CDR1 WNHNN and CDR2 SYGVQD (reference sequence). The V and J ends lost 6 bases and 1 base, in that order; junction bases with no gene match: 1.

The V call is TRBV18, the J call TRBJ2-7; tentatively, D is TRBD1 (6 bases). CDR3 size: 14 residues. Germline CDR1 reads KGHSH; CDR2 reads LQKENI. Trimming pared 5 bases from V and 6 bases from J, leaving 17 bases between. This CDR3 is CASSNRDGLLEQYF. The CDR3 bases are TGTGCCAGCTCAAACAGGGATGGGCTACTCGAGCAGTACTTC.

The CDR3 nucleotides read TGTGCCAGCAGTGAAGGACCGACTAGCGGGGGGATCTACGAGCAGTACTTC. Translation: CASSEGPTSGGIYEQYF. This chain joins TRBV2 and TRBJ2-7; 13 bases are shared with TRBD2. The CDR3 spans 17 residues. V dropped 1 base and J dropped 3; count of bases not matched to a gene: 6. The germline V gene has CDR1 SNHLY and CDR2 FYNNEI.

The J gene is TRBJ1-6, the V gene TRBV4-3; D is undetermined. The V end was cut by 0 bases, the J end by 5 bases, with 8 bases between. The CDR3 sequence is 15 residues long. CDR1 LGHNA and CDR2 YSLEER come from the germline V gene. The CDR3 bases are TGCGCCAGCAGCCAAGAATGGCGGAATAATTCACCCCTCCACTTT. This encodes CASSQEWRNNSPLHF.

With regard to this clone: The same CDR3 arises from other DNA sequences in this sample as well. The chain uses TRBV9 and TRBJ2-7; D not certain. Germline-derived CDR1 and CDR2 are SGDLS and YYNGEE. This CDR3 is 13 amino acids long. The germline V and J ends were trimmed by 0 bases and 1 base, with 5 bases remaining between them. The CDR3 protein is CASSVGGSYEQYF. CDR3 sequence (DNA): TGTGCCAGCAGCGTAGGCGGTTCCTACGAGCAGTACTTC.

The chain couples TRBV5-4 to TRBJ1-2; 8 bases agree with TRBD1. CDR3 length: 15 residues. Germline V gives CDR1 SGHNT, CDR2 YYREEE (reference sequence). V was clipped by 0 bases and J by 5 bases; unmatched bases: 6. DNA for the CDR3: TGTGCCAGCAGCTTGGGAACAGGGGGACAATATGGCTACACCTTC. This gives the protein CASSLGTGGQYGYTF. Complete variable domain (other parts from reference TRBV5-4 and TRBJ1-2): ETGVTQSPTHLIKTRGQQVTLRCSSQSGHNTVSWYQQALGQGPQFIFQYYREEENGRGNFPPRFSGLQFPNYSSELNVNALELDDSALYLCASSLGTGGQYGYTFGSGTRLTVV.

The chain couples TRBV27 to TRBJ2-2; TRBD2 might be the D (5 bases). There are 14 residues in the CDR3. V lost 4 bases to trimming and J lost 5 bases, with 11 bases between them. CDR1 MNHEY and CDR2 SMNVEV come from the germline V gene (reference sequence). The chain's CDR3 is CASSSGKPTGELFF. The CDR3 bases are TGTGCCAGCAGTTCGGGGAAGCCGACCGGGGAGCTGTTTTTT.

The chain employs TRBV5-4 and TRBJ2-2; the match to TRBD2 covers 7 bases. Germline values: CDR1 SGHNT, CDR2 YYREEE (reference sequence). The CDR3 has 15 amino acids. V trimming: 2 bases; J trimming: 3 bases; junction bases outside the gene matches: 4. The chain's CDR3 is CASSLRGSHTGELFF. DNA for the CDR3: TGTGCCAGCAGCTTACGCGGGAGTCACACCGGGGAGCTGTTTTTT.

The chain recombines TRBV6-5 with TRBJ2-7; perhaps TRBD2 as D (5 bases). Germline lookup yields CDR1 MNHEY and CDR2 SVGAGI. The CDR3 has 14 residues. Trimming shortened V by 3 bases and J by 6 bases, and 15 bases separated the two germline ends. In DNA, the CDR3 is TGTGCCAGCAGTTATTCACGACCCCGGGGCGAGCAGTACTTC. Translating it yields CASSYSRPRGEQYF.

The chain combines TRBV6-1 with TRBJ1-2, with TRBD1 matching over 8 bases. Germline lookup yields CDR1 MNHNS and CDR2 SASEGT. The CDR3 covers 16 residues. With 4 bases clipped from V and 4 bases from J, the junction kept 11 bases outside the gene matches. The CDR3 coding sequence is TGTGCCAGCAGTGCGCAGGGGGCCCGGATTCTCTATGGCTACACCTTC. Protein: CASSAQGARILYGYTF.

This rearrangement joins TRBV13 to TRBJ1-6, with a weak D call TRBD1 (5 bases). The CDR3 contains 14 residues. The germline gives CDR1 PRHDT, CDR2 FYEKMQ (reference sequence). V dropped 1 base and J dropped 8 bases, with 9 bases sitting between them. CDR3 amino acids: CASSLVGGDSPLHF. The CDR3 DNA is TGTGCCAGCAGCTTAGTGGGAGGGGATTCACCCCTCCACTTT.

The chain recombines TRBV10-2 with TRBJ2-7; the match to TRBD1 covers 8 bases. Germline V CDR1 and CDR2: WSHSY, SAAADI. The CDR3 runs to 13 residues. V was clipped by 6 bases and J by 2 bases; unmatched bases: 3. CDR3 in amino acids: CASRADRAYEQYF. In DNA form, the CDR3 reads TGCGCCAGCAGGGCGGACAGGGCCTACGAGCAGTACTTC.

The chain is built from TRBV4-1 and TRBJ2-3; tentative D call: TRBD2 (6 bases). This CDR3 has 16 residues. Germline-derived CDR1 and CDR2 are MGHRA and YSYEKL. V was pared by 0 bases and J by 0 bases, with 10 bases between. This CDR3 is CASSQESGVSTDTQYF. In DNA form, the CDR3 reads TGCGCCAGCAGCCAAGAATCGGGGGTTAGCACAGATACGCAGTATTTT.

This clone was observed a single time. In the same sample, other DNA sequences code for this CDR3. The chain combines TRBV4-3 with TRBJ2-7; no firm D call. The V and J ends lost 0 bases and 3 bases respectively, with 6 bases between them. The V gene's germline CDR1 is LGHNA and CDR2 YSLEER. This CDR3 region has 13 residues. The CDR3 DNA follows: TGCGCCAGCAGCCAAGATAGAGGCTACGAGCAGTACTTC. Its protein product is CASSQDRGYEQYF.

CDR3 amino acids: CASSIGPYGYTF. In DNA form, the CDR3 reads TGTGCCAGTAGTATAGGGCCCTATGGCTACACCTTC. This rearrangement joins TRBV19 to TRBJ1-2, with unresolved D. Germline assignment: CDR1 LNHDA and CDR2 SQIVND (reference sequence). Trimming took off 1 base at V and 4 bases at J, with 4 bases between the two ends. The CDR3 is 12 residues long.